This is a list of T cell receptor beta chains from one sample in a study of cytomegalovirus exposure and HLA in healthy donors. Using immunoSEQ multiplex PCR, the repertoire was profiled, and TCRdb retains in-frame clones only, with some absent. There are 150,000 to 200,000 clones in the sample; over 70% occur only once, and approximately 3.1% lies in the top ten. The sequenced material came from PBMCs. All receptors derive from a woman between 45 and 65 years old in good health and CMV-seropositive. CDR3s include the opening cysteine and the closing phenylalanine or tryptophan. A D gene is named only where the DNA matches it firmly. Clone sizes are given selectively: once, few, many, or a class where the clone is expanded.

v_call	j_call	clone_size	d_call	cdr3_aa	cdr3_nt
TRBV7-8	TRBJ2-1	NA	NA	CASSSPEHSDEQFF	TGTGCCAGCAGCTCACCGGAACACAGTGATGAGCAGTTCTTC
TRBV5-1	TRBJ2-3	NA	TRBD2	CASSLLADVTDTQYF	TGCGCCAGCAGCTTACTAGCGGATGTCACAGATACGCAGTATTTT
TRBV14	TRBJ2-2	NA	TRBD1	CASSQRLPGTESGELFF	TGTGCCAGCAGCCAACGACTACCCGGGACAGAGAGCGGGGAGCTGTTTTTT
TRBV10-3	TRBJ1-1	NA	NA	CAISESGSLNTEAFF	TGTGCCATCAGTGAGTCGGGCAGCCTAAACACTGAAGCTTTCTTT
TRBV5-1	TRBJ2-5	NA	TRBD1	CASSLGTGGLETQYF	TGCGCCAGCAGCTTGGGGACAGGGGGCTTGGAGACCCAGTACTTC
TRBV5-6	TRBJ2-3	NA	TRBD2	CASSLMSGGITDTQYF	TGTGCCAGCAGCTTGATGAGCGGGGGGATCACAGATACGCAGTATTTT
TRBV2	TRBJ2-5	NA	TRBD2	CASSEGAGRAETQYF	TGTGCCAGCAGTGAAGGCGCAGGGAGGGCGGAGACCCAGTACTTC
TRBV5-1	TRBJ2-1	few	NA	CASSSHGDTSGNEQFF	TGCGCCAGCAGCTCACATGGGGACACCTCGGGTAATGAGCAGTTCTTC
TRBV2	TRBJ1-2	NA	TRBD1	CASSGQGVRYGYTF	TGTGCCAGCAGTGGACAGGGGGTTCGATATGGCTACACCTTC
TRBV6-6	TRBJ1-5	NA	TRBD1	CASSYSSPGGDQPQHF	TGTGCCAGCAGTTACTCGAGTCCAGGGGGCGATCAGCCCCAGCATTTT
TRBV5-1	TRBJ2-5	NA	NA	CASSPLSEVGETQYF	TGCGCCAGCAGCCCCCTGTCTGAGGTTGGAGAGACCCAGTACTTC
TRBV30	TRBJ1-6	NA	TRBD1	CAWSAGTGRSPLHF	TGTGCCTGGAGTGCCGGGACAGGACGGTCACCCCTCCACTTT
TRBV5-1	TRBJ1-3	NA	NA	CASSFLNTIYF	TGCGCCAGCAGCTTCTTAAACACCATATATTTT
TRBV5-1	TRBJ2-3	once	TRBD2	CASSPGTSGEITQYF	TGCGCCAGCAGCCCGGGGACTAGCGGGGAGATTACGCAGTATTTT
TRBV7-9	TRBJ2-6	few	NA	CASSLGQGSGANVLTF	TGTGCCAGCAGCTTAGGCCAGGGGTCTGGGGCCAACGTCCTGACTTTC
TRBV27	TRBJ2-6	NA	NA	CASSKRAANVLTF	TGTGCCTCCTCTAAGAGAGCTGCCAACGTCCTGACTTTC
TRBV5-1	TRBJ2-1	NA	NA	CASSLWTASYNEQFF	TGCGCCAGCAGCTTGTGGACAGCCTCCTACAATGAGCAGTTCTTC
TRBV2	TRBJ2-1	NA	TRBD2	CASGEGGRSSGGAGEQFF	TGTGCCAGCGGGGAGGGGGGGCGATCTAGCGGGGGGGCCGGGGAGCAGTTCTTC
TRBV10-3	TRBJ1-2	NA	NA	CAISESVKADYTF	TGTGCCATCAGTGAGTCGGTTAAGGCGGACTACACCTTC
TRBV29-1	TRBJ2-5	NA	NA	CSASGGPYQETQYF	TGCAGCGCCTCTGGGGGCCCGTACCAAGAGACCCAGTACTTC
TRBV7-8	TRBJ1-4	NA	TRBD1	CASSIRTGNHEKLFF	TGTGCCAGCAGCATTAGGACAGGCAATCATGAAAAACTGTTTTTT
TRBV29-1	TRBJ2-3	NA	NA	CSTRTTDTQYF	TGCAGCACTAGGACCACAGATACGCAGTATTTT
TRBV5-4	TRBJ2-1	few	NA	CASSLGPPAGYNEQFF	TGTGCCAGCAGCTTGGGCCCCCCAGCAGGGTACAATGAGCAGTTCTTC
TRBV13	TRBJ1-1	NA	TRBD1	CASSPGQRSTEAFF	TGTGCCAGCAGCCCGGGACAGAGAAGCACTGAAGCTTTCTTT
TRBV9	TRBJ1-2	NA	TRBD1	CASSSGTGIYDGYTF	TGTGCCAGCAGCTCTGGGACAGGGATTTATGATGGCTACACCTTC
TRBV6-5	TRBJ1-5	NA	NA	CVSSISGYSNQPQHF	TGTGTCAGCAGTATCTCAGGATATAGCAATCAGCCCCAGCATTTT
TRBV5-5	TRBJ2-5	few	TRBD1	CASSFYPGTGVLQTQYF	TGTGCCAGCAGCTTTTATCCCGGGACAGGGGTTTTACAGACCCAGTACTTC
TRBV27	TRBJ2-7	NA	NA	CASSLSTPRLGREYEQYF	TGTGCCAGCAGTTTATCGACACCGCGCTTAGGCAGAGAGTACGAGCAGTACTTC
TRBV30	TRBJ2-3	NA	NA	CAWGGGISTDTQYF	TGTGCCTGGGGGGGAGGCATCAGCACAGATACGCAGTATTTT
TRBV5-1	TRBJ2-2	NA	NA	CASSLMALTSTGELFF	TGCGCCAGCAGCTTGATGGCCTTAACAAGTACCGGGGAGCTGTTTTTT
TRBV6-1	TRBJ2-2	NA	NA	CASRGGVFTGELFF	TGTGCCAGCAGGGGCGGGGTTTTCACCGGGGAGCTGTTTTTT
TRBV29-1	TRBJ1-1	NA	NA	CSVQDHTEAFF	TGCAGCGTCCAGGATCACACTGAAGCTTTCTTT
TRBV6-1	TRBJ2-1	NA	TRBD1	CAVLRTGVYEQFF	TGTGCCGTCCTGAGGACAGGGGTCTATGAGCAGTTCTTC
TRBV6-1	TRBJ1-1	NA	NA	CASSGQEPPLRAFF	TGTGCCAGCAGCGGACAAGAACCTCCTCTGAGGGCTTTCTTT
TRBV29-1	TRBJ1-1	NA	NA	CSVAFGYTEAFF	TGCAGCGTAGCGTTCGGGTACACTGAAGCTTTCTTT
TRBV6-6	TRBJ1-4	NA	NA	CASSPSGATNEKLFF	TGTGCCAGCAGCCCCTCAGGTGCAACTAATGAAAAACTGTTTTTT
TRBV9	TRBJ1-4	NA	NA	CASSVGGQNEKLFF	TGTGCCAGCAGCGTAGGCGGACAGAATGAAAAACTGTTTTTT
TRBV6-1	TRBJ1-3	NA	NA	CASSDPGSSGNTIYF	TGTGCCAGCAGTGACCCAGGAAGCTCTGGAAACACCATATATTTT